Presented here are 13 T cell receptor beta chains from one specimen sequenced in a study of PD-L1 blockade in urothelial cancer. Time point defined: peripheral blood 6 weeks after treatment start. TCRdb keeps only in-frame clones here, not all; method: immunoSEQ multiplex PCR. The table lists fewer than 90,000 clones, more than 85% of them singletons, with approximately 0.89% in the top ten. Sequencing used PBMCs, obtained around atezolizumab (anti-PD-L1) treatment. These receptors all come from a woman aged 80 or over with urothelial cancer.

The chain has TRBV15 and TRBJ2-2; TRBD1 is a possible D gene (5 bases). Per germline, CDR1 LNHNV and CDR2 YYDKDF (reference sequence). This CDR3 has 15 residues. Trimming left V 0 bases short and J 2 bases short, with 7 bases between. CDR3 coding DNA: TGTGCCACCAGCAGAGAGGGGCTTAACACCGGGGAGCTGTTTTTT. It encodes CATSREGLNTGELFF.

The genes are TRBV12-5 and TRBJ2-1, with 15 nucleotides matching TRBD2. J lost 7 bases, V lost 1 base, and 5 bases had no gene match. The CDR3 length is 17 residues. Germline values: CDR1 LGHNT, CDR2 FRNRAP. This chain's CDR3 is CASGLAGLAGGGNEQFF. CDR3 coding DNA: TGTGCTAGTGGTTTGGCCGGACTAGCGGGAGGGGGGAATGAGCAGTTCTTC.

The V and J genes are TRBV7-2 and TRBJ2-7; the match to TRBD2 covers 9 bases. V lost 5 bases and J lost 6; bases outside the gene matches: 11. The V gene's germline CDR1 is SGHTA and CDR2 FQGNSA. CDR3 size: 15 residues. DNA of the CDR3: TGTGCCAGCAGCCTCTCTAGCGGGATGGCAGGCGAGCAGTACTTC. This sequence encodes CASSLSSGMAGEQYF.

V is TRBV18 and J is TRBJ2-2; 10 bases fit TRBD2. Trimming at V came to 3 bases and at J to 1 base, leaving 2 bases not matched to a gene. The germline CDR1 and CDR2 sequences are KGHSH and LQKENI. The CDR3 has 16 residues. CDR3 in DNA: TGTGCCAGCTCACCTCGACTAGCGGGGAACACCGGGGAGCTGTTTTTT. Translating gives CASSPRLAGNTGELFF.

The chain couples TRBV7-6 to TRBJ1-1; perhaps TRBD1 as D (5 bases). Germline V gene data show CDR1 as SGHVS and CDR2 as FNYEAQ. The CDR3 has 13 amino acids. Trimming stripped 6 bases from V and 1 base from J, with 9 bases between. CDR3 nucleotide sequence: TGTGCCAGCAGTCAAACAGGGAACACTGAAGCTTTCTTT. This encodes CASSQTGNTEAFF.

The chain combines TRBV9 with TRBJ2-1, with D perhaps TRBD2 (6 bases). This CDR3 spans 15 amino acids. V lost 1 base, J lost 5 bases, and 13 bases lay in between. Germline CDR1 SGDLS, CDR2 YYNGEE. CDR3 sequence (DNA): TGTGCCAGCAGCGTATGGGCTAGCGAGCACAATGAGCAGTTCTTC. This encodes CASSVWASEHNEQFF.

The chain recombines TRBV28 with TRBJ1-2, with D tentatively TRBD1 (5 bases). There are 17 residues in the CDR3. Germline V gene lookup returns CDR1 MDHEN and CDR2 SYDVKM. The germline V and J ends were trimmed by 1 base and 7 bases, with 22 bases remaining between them. The CDR3: CASSLSGLLSISGGYTF. For the CDR3, the DNA is TGTGCCAGCAGTTTATCGGGACTCCTATCTATCTCCGGTGGCTACACCTTC.

Only one count was recorded for this clone. The chain combines TRBV7-8 with TRBJ1-1, with no clear D. V shed 1 base and J shed 6 bases, with 12 bases lying between them. The CDR3 is 14 residues long. Germline lookup yields CDR1 SGHVS and CDR2 FQNEAQ. The CDR3 nucleotides are TGTGCCAGCAGCTTAGAACAGCTAATGTCTGAAGCTTTCTTT. Translating it yields CASSLEQLMSEAFF.

The CDR3 sequence is CASSQDLASGSPYNEQFF. The CDR3 DNA sequence: TGTGCCAGCAGCCAAGATCTTGCTAGCGGGAGCCCCTACAATGAGCAGTTCTTC. The chain couples TRBV4-2 to TRBJ2-1; TRBD2 agrees at 10 bases. This CDR3 is built from 18 residues. After removal of 0 bases from V and 2 bases from J, the junction contained 7 bases not matched to a gene. The germline V gene encodes CDR1 LGHNA and CDR2 YNFKEQ.

The rearrangement uses TRBV19 and TRBJ1-1; 8 nucleotides align to TRBD1. The CDR3 sequence is 15 residues long. The germline V gene has CDR1 LNHDA and CDR2 SQIVND (reference sequence). Trimming took 4 bases from V and 4 from J; bases not matched to a gene: 8. The CDR3 spells CASSTRQGMGTEAFF. DNA for the CDR3: TGTGCCAGTAGTACGAGACAGGGGATGGGCACTGAAGCTTTCTTT.

In this sample, this clone turned up once. The chain carries TRBV29-1 and TRBJ1-2, with D perhaps matching TRBD1 (5 bases). The CDR3 contains 12 residues. Germline V gene lookup returns CDR1 SQVTM and CDR2 ANQGSEA. Trimming removed 4 bases from V and 8 bases from J, with 14 bases in between. For the CDR3, the DNA is TGCAGCGTTGTAATCGGGGGACGGGGCTACACCTTC. This codes for CSVVIGGRGYTF.

The chain employs TRBV29-1 and TRBJ2-1, with 10 bases lining up with TRBD2. Germline V gene sequence: CDR1 SQVTM, CDR2 ANQGSEA. This CDR3 is built from 14 residues. The ends lost 3 bases at V and 6 bases at J; junction bases unmatched: 5. CDR3 sequence (DNA): TGCAGCGTTGAGCCTAGCGGGAGAATCAATGAGCAGTTCTTC. It codes for CSVEPSGRINEQFF.

This clone was seen just once. The genes are TRBV19 and TRBJ1-1; the D gene is possibly TRBD1 (6 bases). Germline values: CDR1 LNHDA, CDR2 SQIVND (reference sequence). Trimming cost V 7 bases and J 4 bases, with 19 bases left between them. CDR3 size: 15 residues. CDR3 in DNA: TGTGCCAGTACCGATGGACAGCCTTGGGCCACTGAAGCTTTCTTT. As protein: CASTDGQPWATEAFF.